A selection of T cell receptor beta chains follows, all from one sample in a study of Tregs in tolerant kidney transplant recipients. TCRdb keeps only in-frame clones here, not all; method: immunoSEQ multiplex PCR. Of approximately 8,600 clones listed, roughly 44% were seen once; the top ten hold 5.4%. Antigen specificity for these receptors is unknown. Sequencing was performed on CD4+ T cells from blood cultured with allogeneic cells. All receptors derive from a human donor in good health. CDR3s include the opening cysteine and the closing phenylalanine or tryptophan. The D gene is left open where the match is weak. Size tells how often a clone was seen (once, few, many) or the class of an expanded clone, and some rows leave it out.

len | j_gene | abundance | d_gene | v_gene | CDR3aa | CDR3nt
16 | TRBJ2-3 | - | TRBD2 | TRBV4-3 | CASSQDLAGGTDTQYF | TGCGCCAGCAGCCAAGATCTAGCGGGGGGGACAGATACGCAGTATTTT
13 | TRBJ1-2 | few | - | TRBV30 | CAWSVGQGYGYTF | TGTGCCTGGAGTGTAGGGCAGGGCTATGGCTACACCTTC
14 | TRBJ1-1 | - | - | TRBV7-9 | CASSLKTMSTEAFF | TGTGCCAGCAGCTTAAAAACAATGAGCACTGAAGCTTTCTTT
18 | TRBJ1-6 | many | - | TRBV5-1 | CASSLWRIGHPVNSPLHF | TGCGCCAGCAGCTTGTGGAGGATCGGTCATCCCGTTAATTCACCCCTCCACTTT
13 | TRBJ2-2 | once | - | TRBV6-5 | CASRYRDTGELFF | TGTGCCAGCAGGTACAGAGACACCGGGGAGCTGTTTTTT
15 | TRBJ1-6 | - | TRBD1 | TRBV30 | CAWTLGTVKDSPLHF | TGTGCCTGGACCCTAGGGACAGTTAAGGATTCACCCCTCCACTTT
16 | TRBJ1-1 | - | - | TRBV7-9 | CASSPTLGLMNTEAFF | TGTGCCAGCAGCCCCACCCTGGGCCTCATGAACACTGAAGCTTTCTTT
14 | TRBJ2-3 | few | - | TRBV11-3 | CASREGQNTDTQYF | TGTGCCAGCAGGGAGGGACAGAACACAGATACGCAGTATTTT
13 | TRBJ1-1 | medium-sized | - | TRBV2 | CASSGDGNTEAFF | TGTGCCAGCAGTGGGGACGGGAACACTGAAGCTTTCTTT
12 | TRBJ2-5 | - | - | TRBV11-1 | CASSLGGRTQYF | TGTGCCAGCAGCCTAGGGGGGAGGACCCAGTACTTC
16 | TRBJ2-7 | - | - | TRBV27 | CASSLTAGSPGAEQYF | TGTGCCAGCAGTCTCACCGCGGGATCCCCGGGGGCCGAGCAGTACTTC
13 | TRBJ1-2 | - | - | TRBV6-1 | CASSRGIGFGYTF | TGTGCCAGCAGCAGGGGTATCGGGTTTGGCTACACCTTC
14 | TRBJ1-1 | few | - | TRBV7-8 | CASRRGEVEAEAFF | TGTGCCAGCAGGCGCGGGGAGGTTGAGGCTGAAGCTTTCTTT
15 | TRBJ1-1 | medium-sized | TRBD1 | TRBV11-2 | CASSQQGAVSTEAFF | TGTGCCAGCAGTCAACAGGGGGCAGTGAGTACTGAAGCTTTCTTT
15 | TRBJ2-7 | - | TRBD2 | TRBV5-3 | CARRGEGQGRYEQYF | TGTGCCAGAAGGGGGGAGGGGCAGGGCCGGTACGAGCAGTACTTC
13 | TRBJ2-7 | medium-sized | - | TRBV6-5 | CASSYFGNYEQYF | TGTGCCAGCAGTTACTTTGGAAACTACGAGCAGTACTTC